Shown below are 9 T cell receptor beta chains from a single sample sequenced in a study of blood T cells in healthy people across ages. Using a J-beta primer mix together with a sample-barcoded 5' primer, a second PCR was run for about 7 to 12 cycles. Each CDR3 protein gets one entry after TCRdb re-called the 5' RACE reads with MiXCR. The sample includes under 2,000,000 distinct CDR3 sequences, just under 50% of them seen just once. The sequenced material came from blood. Source of these receptors: a woman between 40 and 50 years old in good health.

V gene TRBV5-6 combines with J gene TRBJ2-3; D is ambiguous. In germline, CDR1 is SGHDT, CDR2 YYEEEE. This CDR3 region has 15 residues. V was pared by 4 bases and J by 0 bases, with 12 bases between. The DNA for the CDR3 is TGTGCCAGCAGCGGACGGACGGTCAGCACAGATACGCAGTATTTT. Translating gives CASSGRTVSTDTQYF.

V usage is TRBV5-1 and J usage is TRBJ2-3, with D possibly TRBD1 on 7 matching bases. The length of the CDR3 is 15 residues. CDR1 is SGHRS, CDR2 YFSETQ, per germline. V lost 5 bases and J 1 base, leaving 14 bases between the germline ends. CDR3 DNA sequence: TGCGCCAGCAGTTCAGGGGGGCAAGGCACAGATACGCAGTATTTT. As protein: CASSSGGQGTDTQYF.

This chain connects TRBV10-2 to TRBJ2-7; D not certain. Between the trimmed V and J ends, which lost 8 bases and 4 bases, there was a span of 9 bases. Germline V gives CDR1 WSHSY, CDR2 SAAADI. The CDR3 runs 11 residues. CDR3 amino acids: CASLQAYEQYF. CDR3 in DNA: TGCGCCAGCCTGCAGGCGTACGAGCAGTACTTC.

The CDR3 nucleotides read TGTGCCAGCAAGAGGGGAGGGACAGTCGAAAAACTGTTTTTT. This encodes CASKRGGTVEKLFF. The chain combines TRBV2 with TRBJ1-4, with 7 positions matching TRBD1. Germline V gives CDR1 SNHLY, CDR2 FYNNEI. V was pared by 7 bases and J by 8 bases, with 10 bases of the junction left unmatched. CDR3 length equals 14 residues.

This clonotype was detected ten times or more. The chain carries TRBV7-3 and TRBJ2-5, with D tentatively TRBD2 (5 bases). From germline, CDR1 is SGHTA and CDR2 FQGTGA. CDR3 length: 14 residues. Trimming cost V 5 bases and J 4 bases, with 14 bases left between them. The CDR3 sequence is CASSLGVAGETQYF. The CDR3, as DNA: TGTGCCAGCAGCCTTGGGGTGGCGGGAGAGACCCAGTACTTC.

A few counts support this clonotype. The V gene is TRBV18, the J gene TRBJ2-7; either TRBD1 or TRBD2 may supply D (5 bases each). CDR3 length: 17 amino acids. Trimming took 0 bases from V and 1 from J, leaving 16 bases between them. CDR1 KGHSH and CDR2 LQKENI come from the germline V gene. CDR3 amino acids: CASSPPRPGRRSYEQYF. CDR3 DNA: TGTGCCAGCTCACCACCCCGTCCGGGACGGAGATCCTACGAGCAGTACTTC.

The chain uses TRBV20-1 and TRBJ2-5; D remains ambiguous. The end of the DNA is better explained by TRBJ2-7, so the J call may be wrong. The CDR3 length is 14 residues. CDR1 DFQATT and CDR2 SNEGSKA come from the germline V gene (reference sequence). CDR3 amino acids: CSARSGPGSTEQYF. CDR3 in DNA: TGCAGTGCTAGATCCGGGCCGGGCAGTACCGAGCAGTACTTC.

V is TRBV7-9 and J is TRBJ1-2, with D perhaps matching TRBD1 (6 bases). Germline V CDR1 and CDR2: SEHNR, FQNEAQ (reference sequence). This CDR3 comprises 16 residues. V shed 5 bases and J shed 4 bases, with 20 bases lying between them. As DNA, the CDR3 is TGTGCCAGCAGCCCCCCAAGCGGGGGGCGGCCCTATGGCTACACCTTC. This translates into CASSPPSGGRPYGYTF.

This clonotype was seen a handful of times. The rearrangement joins TRBV10-3 to TRBJ2-1; D is ambiguous. Deletions cut 4 bases from V and 6 bases from J, with 7 bases between. Per germline, CDR1 ENHRY and CDR2 SYGVKD. CDR3 length: 12 residues. CDR3 region: CAISVSVNEQFF. CDR3 DNA sequence: TGTGCCATCAGTGTCTCGGTCAATGAGCAGTTCTTC.